This TCR beta chain was recorded in a study of technical replicates of blood from several donors. Using immunoSEQ multiplex PCR, the repertoire was profiled, and TCRdb retains in-frame clones only, with some absent. The sample lists some 98,000 clones, 90% to 96% occurring once. The clonotype comes from a human donor in good health. Sequenced: T cells isolated from PBMCs.

The CDR3 protein is CASSLGLAGGPQQETQYF. CDR3 coding DNA: TGTGCCAGCAGCCTAGGACTAGCGGGAGGGCCCCAACAAGAGACCCAGTACTTC. This chain uses TRBV5-4 with TRBJ2-5; 15 bases match TRBD2. The V gene end was trimmed by 4 bases and the J gene end by 2 bases; junction bases not matched to a gene: 9. The CDR3 extends over 18 amino acids. Germline V gene lookup returns CDR1 SGHNT and CDR2 YYREEE (reference sequence).